The 13 T cell receptor beta chains in this list originate from one sample, sequenced in a study of blood T cell repertoires in COVID-19. Profiling relied on immunoSEQ multiplex PCR, and the TCRdb table lists in-frame clones only, not all of them. The data show 70,000 or so clones, with roughly 87% seen just once and around 6.7% held by the top ten. Sample: peripheral blood. These receptors all stem from a woman aged 45-65 years with acute or convalescent COVID-19.

This clone appeared once. CDR3 sequence: CASSRERTRETQYF. For the CDR3, the DNA is TGTGCCAGCAGCCGAGAACGAACCCGGGAGACCCAGTACTTC. The V and J genes are TRBV14 and TRBJ2-5; no reliable D call. Trimming took 4 bases from V and 5 from J, leaving 14 bases between them. The CDR3 is 14 amino acids. Germline V lookup: CDR1 SGHDN, CDR2 FVKESK.

This chain links TRBV19 with TRBJ2-1; 11 nucleotides agree with TRBD1. Trimming removed 5 bases from V and 3 bases from J; junction bases left unmatched: 0. The CDR3 spans 14 residues. Germline V gives CDR1 LNHDA, CDR2 SQIVND (reference sequence). The CDR3 here is CASSGTGGYNEQFF. For the CDR3, the DNA is TGTGCCAGTAGTGGGACAGGGGGCTACAATGAGCAGTTCTTC. The whole variable domain, remainder taken from reference TRBV19 and TRBJ2-1, is DGGITQSPKYLFRKEGQNVTLSCEQNLNHDAMYWYRQDPGQGLRLIYYSQIVNDFQKGDIAEGYSVSREKKESFPLTVTSAQKNPTAFYLCASSGTGGYNEQFFGPGTRLTVL.

This clone was seen a handful of times. This chain uses TRBV5-1 with TRBJ1-1, with no clear D. CDR1 is SGHRS, CDR2 YFSETQ, per germline. The CDR3 has 14 residues. The V end lost 0 bases, the J end lost 1 base, and 7 bases lay between the germline ends. In DNA, the CDR3 is TGCGCCAGCAGCTTGGCACAGACGAACACTGAAGCTTTCTTT. Its translation is CASSLAQTNTEAFF.

The chain combines TRBV27 with TRBJ1-5; 7 nucleotides match TRBD1. Trimming took 6 bases from V and 4 from J; bases not matched to a gene: 0. The CDR3 has 12 residues. Germline V CDR1 and CDR2: MNHEY, SMNVEV (reference sequence). The CDR3 nucleotides are TGTGCCAGCAGGACAGGGAATCAGCCCCAGCATTTT. Its translation: CASRTGNQPQHF.

The rearrangement joins TRBV10-3 to TRBJ2-7, with a weak D call TRBD1 (6 bases). The CDR3 contains 12 residues. The V and J ends lost 10 bases and 3 bases respectively, with 13 bases between them. Germline assignment: CDR1 ENHRY and CDR2 SYGVKD. CDR3 sequence (DNA): TGTGCCAGCGGCGCACAGGGCTACGAGCAGTACTTC. Translated: CASGAQGYEQYF.

This clone was seen only once. The chain combines TRBV3-1 (or the pseudogene TRBV3-2) with TRBJ2-3, with D possibly matching TRBD2 (6 bases). Germline V gene data show CDR1 as LGHDT and CDR2 as YNNKEL (reference sequence). The CDR3 contains 16 residues. The ends were cut back, 1 base at V and 6 bases at J, with 17 bases in the middle. CDR3 DNA sequence: TGTGCCAGCAGCCAAGCTAGGGTGGAGGGTACGGATACGCAGTATTTT. Its protein is CASSQARVEGTDTQYF.

The chain is built from TRBV6-6 and TRBJ2-2; D is unresolved. CDR3 size: 13 residues. Germline CDR1 is MNHNY and CDR2 is SVGAGI (reference sequence). Trimming removed 6 bases at V and 0 bases at J, with 5 bases between. CDR3 sequence (DNA): TGTGCCAGCAGATATACGAACACCGGGGAGCTGTTTTTT. Its protein product is CASRYTNTGELFF.

The CDR3 DNA sequence: TGTGCCACCAGCAGCTGGGACAGGGGGTTGTCGAATGAGCAGTTCTTC. Protein product: CATSSWDRGLSNEQFF. The V call is TRBV15, the J call TRBJ2-1; 11 bases map to TRBD1. The germline V gene has CDR1 LNHNV and CDR2 YYDKDF (reference sequence). The J segment lost 7 bases and the V segment lost 3 bases, leaving 8 bases of the junction unmatched. The CDR3 is made up of 16 amino acids.

The rearrangement links TRBV6-1 to TRBJ1-2; possibly TRBD1 for D (5 bases). V lost 1 base to trimming and J lost 0 bases, with 12 bases between them. CDR1 and CDR2 from the germline V gene are MNHNS and SASEGT. This CDR3 is built from 16 residues. The CDR3 sequence is CASSEVGRGTNYGYTF. Written as DNA, the CDR3 is TGTGCCAGCAGTGAAGTTGGCCGGGGGACTAACTATGGCTACACCTTC.

The chain recombines TRBV6-5 with TRBJ1-2; D perhaps matches TRBD1 (5 bases). CDR3 size: 15 residues. Between the trimmed V and J ends, which lost 6 bases and 4 bases, there was a span of 18 bases. CDR1 and CDR2 (germline): MNHEY, SVGAGI. The CDR3 DNA sequence: TGTGCCAGCAGCCTAGGGCCCCAGGGCATCTATGGCTACACCTTC. It codes for CASSLGPQGIYGYTF.

This chain joins TRBV12-3 or TRBV12-4 and TRBJ1-6; D not resolved. Trimming took 5 bases from V and 7 from J, leaving 9 bases between them. CDR3 length equals 13 residues. CDR3 DNA: TGTGCCAGCAGTACCACCGGGAATTCACCCCTCCACTTT. Its protein is CASSTTGNSPLHF.

This clone has just one count. The chain combines TRBV18 with TRBJ2-5; D uncertain. CDR1 and CDR2 from the germline V gene are KGHSH and LQKENI. Deletions cut 6 bases from V and 10 bases from J, with 18 bases between. This CDR3 has 13 amino acids. The CDR3 loop reads CASSLEDPKSQYF. The CDR3, as DNA: TGTGCCAGCTCTCTAGAAGACCCAAAGAGCCAGTACTTC.

The chain has TRBV6-5 and TRBJ2-5; D ambiguous. V lost 0 bases and J lost 6, with 14 bases in between. The germline gives CDR1 MNHEY, CDR2 SVGAGI. This CDR3 region has 15 residues. This chain's CDR3 is CASSYSSSASQTQYF. The CDR3 bases are TGTGCCAGCAGTTACTCTTCCTCCGCGTCACAGACCCAGTACTTC.